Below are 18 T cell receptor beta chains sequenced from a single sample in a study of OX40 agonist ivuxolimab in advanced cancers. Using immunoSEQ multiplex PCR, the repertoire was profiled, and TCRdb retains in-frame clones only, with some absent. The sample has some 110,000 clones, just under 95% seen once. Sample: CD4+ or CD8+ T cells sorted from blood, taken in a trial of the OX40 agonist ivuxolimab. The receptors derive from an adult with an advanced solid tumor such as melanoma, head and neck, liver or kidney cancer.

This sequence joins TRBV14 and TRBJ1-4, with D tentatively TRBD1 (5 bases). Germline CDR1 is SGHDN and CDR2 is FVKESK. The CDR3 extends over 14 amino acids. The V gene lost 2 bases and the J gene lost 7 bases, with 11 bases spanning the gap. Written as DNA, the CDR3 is TGTGCCAGCAGCCAACAGAGGGGCCTTGAAAAACTGTTTTTT. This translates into CASSQQRGLEKLFF.

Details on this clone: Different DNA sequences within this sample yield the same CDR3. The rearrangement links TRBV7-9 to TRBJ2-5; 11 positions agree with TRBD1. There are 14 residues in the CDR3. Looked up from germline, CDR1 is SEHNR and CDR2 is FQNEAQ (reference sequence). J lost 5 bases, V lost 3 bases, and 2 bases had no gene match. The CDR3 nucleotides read TGTGCCAGCAGCTTGGGGACAGGGGGTGAGACCCAGTACTTC. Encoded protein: CASSLGTGGETQYF.

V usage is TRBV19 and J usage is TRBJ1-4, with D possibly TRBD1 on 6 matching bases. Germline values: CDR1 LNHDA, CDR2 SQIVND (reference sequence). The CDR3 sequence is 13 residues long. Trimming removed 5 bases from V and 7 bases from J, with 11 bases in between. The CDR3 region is CASSSQGSEKLFF. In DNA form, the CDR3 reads TGTGCCAGTAGTTCACAGGGAAGTGAAAAACTGTTTTTT.

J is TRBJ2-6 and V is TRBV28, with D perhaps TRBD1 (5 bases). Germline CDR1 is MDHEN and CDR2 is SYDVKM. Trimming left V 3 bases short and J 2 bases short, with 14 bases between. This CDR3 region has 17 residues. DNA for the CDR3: TGTGCCAGCAGTTTCGATCGCAGGGTGACTGGGGCCAACGTCCTGACTTTC. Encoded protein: CASSFDRRVTGANVLTF.

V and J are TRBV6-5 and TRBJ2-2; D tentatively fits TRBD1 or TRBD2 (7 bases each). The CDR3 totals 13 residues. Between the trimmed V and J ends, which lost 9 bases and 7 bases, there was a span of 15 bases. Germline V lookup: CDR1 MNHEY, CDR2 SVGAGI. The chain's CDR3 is CASQGGAIGELFF. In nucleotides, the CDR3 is TGTGCCAGTCAGGGGGGGGCAATCGGGGAGCTGTTTTTT.

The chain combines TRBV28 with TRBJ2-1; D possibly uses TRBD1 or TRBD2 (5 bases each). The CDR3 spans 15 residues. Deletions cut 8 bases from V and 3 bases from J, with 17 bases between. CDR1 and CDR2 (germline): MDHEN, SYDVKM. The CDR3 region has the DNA TGTGCCAGCGGGGAGAGGGGACGAAACTACAATGAGCAGTTCTTC. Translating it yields CASGERGRNYNEQFF. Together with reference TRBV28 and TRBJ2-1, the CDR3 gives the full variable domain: DVKVTQSSRYLVKRTGEKVFLECVQDMDHENMFWYRQDPGLGLRLIYFSYDVKMKEKGDIPEGYSVSREKKERFSLILESASTNQTSMYLCASGERGRNYNEQFFGPGTRLTVL.

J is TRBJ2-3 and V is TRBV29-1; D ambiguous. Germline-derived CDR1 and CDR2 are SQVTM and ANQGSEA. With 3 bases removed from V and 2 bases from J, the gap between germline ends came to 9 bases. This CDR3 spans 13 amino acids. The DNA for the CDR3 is TGCAGCGTTGACAGCTCTTTCACAGATACGCAGTATTTT. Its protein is CSVDSSFTDTQYF.

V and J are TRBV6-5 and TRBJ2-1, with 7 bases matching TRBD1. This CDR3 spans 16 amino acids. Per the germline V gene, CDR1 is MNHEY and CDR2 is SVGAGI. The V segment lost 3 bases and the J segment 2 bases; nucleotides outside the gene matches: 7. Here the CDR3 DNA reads TGTGCCAGCAGTTATCAGACAGGGATAACCTACAATGAGCAGTTCTTC. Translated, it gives CASSYQTGITYNEQFF.

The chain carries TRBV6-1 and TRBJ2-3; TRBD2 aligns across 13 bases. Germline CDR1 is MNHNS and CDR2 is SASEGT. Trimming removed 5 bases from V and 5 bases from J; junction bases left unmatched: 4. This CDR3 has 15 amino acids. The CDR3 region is CASSRLAGGGDTQYF. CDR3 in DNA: TGTGCCAGCAGTCGACTAGCGGGGGGCGGAGATACGCAGTATTTT.

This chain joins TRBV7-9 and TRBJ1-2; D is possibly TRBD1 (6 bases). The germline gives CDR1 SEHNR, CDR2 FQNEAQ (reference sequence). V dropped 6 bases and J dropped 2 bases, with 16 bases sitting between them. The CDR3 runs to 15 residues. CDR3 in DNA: TGTGCCAGCAGTTACCACCTCCAGGGGAACTATGGCTACACCTTC. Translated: CASSYHLQGNYGYTF. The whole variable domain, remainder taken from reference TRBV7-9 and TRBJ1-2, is DTGVSQNPRHKITKRGQNVTFRCDPISEHNRLYWYRQTLGQGPEFLTYFQNEAQLEKSRLLSDRFSAERPKGSFSTLEIQRTEQGDSAMYLCASSYHLQGNYGYTFGSGTRLTVV.

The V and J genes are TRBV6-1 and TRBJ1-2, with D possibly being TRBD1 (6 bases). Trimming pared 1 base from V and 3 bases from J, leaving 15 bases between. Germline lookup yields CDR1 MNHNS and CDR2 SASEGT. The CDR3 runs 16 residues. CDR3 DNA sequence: TGTGCCAGCAGTGAAGGAGTGGGGGCGGGAGACTATGGCTACACCTTC. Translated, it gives CASSEGVGAGDYGYTF.

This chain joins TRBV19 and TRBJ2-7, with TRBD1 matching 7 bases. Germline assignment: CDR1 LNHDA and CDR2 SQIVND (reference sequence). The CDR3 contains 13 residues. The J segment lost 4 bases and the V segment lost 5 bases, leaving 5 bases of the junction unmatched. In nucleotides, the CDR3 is TGTGCCAGTAGTCCCGGGACAGATTACGAGCAGTACTTC. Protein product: CASSPGTDYEQYF.

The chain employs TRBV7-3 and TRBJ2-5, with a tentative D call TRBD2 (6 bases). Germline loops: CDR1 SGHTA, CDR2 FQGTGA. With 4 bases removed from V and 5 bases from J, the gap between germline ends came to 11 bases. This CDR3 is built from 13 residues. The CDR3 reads CASSSGSGETQYF. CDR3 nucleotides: TGTGCCAGCAGCTCCGGGAGTGGTGAGACCCAGTACTTC.

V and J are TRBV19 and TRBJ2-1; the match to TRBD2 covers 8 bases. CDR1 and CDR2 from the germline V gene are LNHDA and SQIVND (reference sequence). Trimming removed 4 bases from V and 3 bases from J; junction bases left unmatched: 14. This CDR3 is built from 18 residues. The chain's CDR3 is CASSNPRRRAGGYNEQFF. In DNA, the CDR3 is TGTGCCAGTAGTAACCCTAGACGGAGGGCGGGGGGCTACAATGAGCAGTTCTTC.

The CDR3 sequence is CASSQLIGVGEETQYF. DNA for the CDR3: TGTGCCAGCAGCCAACTCATCGGAGTGGGCGAAGAGACCCAGTACTTC. The chain is built from TRBV6-6 and TRBJ2-5; the D is unclear. CDR1 and CDR2 from the germline V gene are MNHNY and SVGAGI (reference sequence). The CDR3 loop spans 16 amino acids. V lost 6 bases to trimming and J lost 3 bases, with 20 bases between them.

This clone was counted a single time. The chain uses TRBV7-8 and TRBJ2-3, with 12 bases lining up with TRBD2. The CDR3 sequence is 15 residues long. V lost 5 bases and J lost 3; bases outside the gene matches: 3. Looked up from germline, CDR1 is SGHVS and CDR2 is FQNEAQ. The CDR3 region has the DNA TGTGCCAGCAGCCTCGGGACTAGCGGGACAGATACGCAGTATTTT. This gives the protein CASSLGTSGTDTQYF.

Here the CDR3 reads CASTLDSFYEQYF. CDR3 nucleotides: TGTGCCAGCACCCTCGACAGTTTCTACGAGCAGTACTTC. V is TRBV7-9 and J is TRBJ2-7; tentative D call: TRBD1 (5 bases). V lost 7 bases to trimming and J lost 3 bases, with 13 bases between them. The CDR3 contains 13 residues. Germline V gene sequence: CDR1 SEHNR, CDR2 FQNEAQ (reference sequence).

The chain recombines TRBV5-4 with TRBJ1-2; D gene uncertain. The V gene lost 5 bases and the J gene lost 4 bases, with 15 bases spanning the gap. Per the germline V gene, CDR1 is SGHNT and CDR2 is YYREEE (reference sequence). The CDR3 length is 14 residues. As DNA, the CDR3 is TGTGCCAGCAGTAGAGAAGGTGGGATCTATGGCTACACCTTC. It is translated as CASSREGGIYGYTF.